Following are 15 T cell receptor beta chains from one sample sequenced in a study of blood T cell repertoires in COVID-19. Some clones are missing from TCRdb's copy, which holds only in-frame ones; the method was immunoSEQ multiplex PCR. The repertoire has about 70,000 clones, less than 90% of them found once; the top ten carry around 2.9%. Sequencing used peripheral blood. Receptors originate from a man at least 80 years old with acute or convalescent COVID-19.

The V call is TRBV21-1, the J call TRBJ1-6; TRBD1, the D gene given by the table, was not confirmed from the DNA. TRBV21-1 is marked as a pseudogene. The CDR3 is 17 residues long. The CDR3 region has the DNA TGTGCCAGCAGCAAAGCGCTGGAGCGACAGCTACCGCCACCCCTCCACTTT. Translation gives CASSKALERQLPPPLHF.

The chain uses TRBV9 and TRBJ2-3; no clear D. This CDR3 has 14 residues. Germline V lookup: CDR1 SGDLS, CDR2 YYNGEE. Trimming cost V 0 bases and J 0 bases, with 5 bases left between them. The CDR3 sequence is CASSVVTSTDTQYF. The CDR3 DNA reads TGTGCCAGCAGCGTAGTAACAAGCACAGATACGCAGTATTTT.

J is TRBJ2-1 and V is TRBV5-4; 8 nucleotides align to TRBD2. After removal of 0 bases from V and 6 bases from J, the junction contained 14 bases not matched to a gene. Germline values: CDR1 SGHNT, CDR2 YYREEE (reference sequence). The CDR3 loop spans 18 amino acids. CDR3 nucleotide sequence: TGTGCCAGCAGCTTGGAGACGGGGGGGATTAGGGTTAGCAATGAGCAGTTCTTC. Protein sequence: CASSLETGGIRVSNEQFF.

V gene TRBV28 combines with J gene TRBJ2-3; unclear D gene. V gave up 7 bases and J gave up 2 bases, with 10 bases separating them. The CDR3 covers 13 residues. Looked up from germline, CDR1 is MDHEN and CDR2 is SYDVKM. The CDR3, as DNA: TGTGCCAGCAAGAACTCTATCACAGATACGCAGTATTTT. Its translation is CASKNSITDTQYF.

The chain couples TRBV11-3 to TRBJ1-1, with TRBD1 as a possible D gene (6 bases). Trimming removed 7 bases at V and 0 bases at J, with 12 bases between. CDR3 size: 14 residues. Germline assignment: CDR1 SGHNT and CDR2 YENEEA. CDR3 nucleotides: TGTGCCAGCATGATGGACAGCATGAACACTGAAGCTTTCTTT. Residues: CASMMDSMNTEAFF.

V and J are TRBV3-1 (or the pseudogene TRBV3-2) and TRBJ1-3; D ambiguous. Germline V lookup: CDR1 LGHDT, CDR2 YNNKEL (reference sequence). The CDR3 totals 14 residues. Trimming left V 4 bases short and J 0 bases short, with 7 bases between. DNA of the CDR3: TGTGCCAGCAGCCTGGCAAGCTCTGGAAACACCATATATTTT. Translation: CASSLASSGNTIYF.

This sequence joins TRBV19 and TRBJ1-6; D remains ambiguous. Trimming removed 4 bases at V and 8 bases at J, with 9 bases between. Germline-derived CDR1 and CDR2 are LNHDA and SQIVND (reference sequence). This CDR3 region has 13 residues. This CDR3 reads CASSSSRDSPLHF. The CDR3 nucleotides read TGTGCCAGTAGTAGTTCGAGGGATTCACCCCTCCACTTT.

The rearrangement links TRBV27 to TRBJ1-6; possible D gene TRBD1, 5 bases. The CDR3 is 14 amino acids. Trimming stripped 4 bases from V and 7 bases from J, with 11 bases between. In germline, CDR1 is MNHEY, CDR2 SMNVEV (reference sequence). The CDR3 DNA reads TGTGCCAGCAGTTGGCAGGGTGGCAATTCACCCCTCCACTTT. Translated, it gives CASSWQGGNSPLHF.

To note about this clone: At one end the junction does not follow the germline gene, possibly because of a read error. The chain joins TRBV6-1 to TRBJ2-3, with D tentatively TRBD1 (7 bases). Germline V gene sequence: CDR1 MNHNS, CDR2 SASEGT. The CDR3 has 14 residues. The CDR3 DNA is TGTGCCAGCAGTGACGGAGGGACAGCTGAAATTCTCTTATTT. This codes for CASSDGGTAEILLF.

This clone occurred once. The chain has TRBV4-1 and TRBJ1-2; 9 bases line up with TRBD1. With V trimmed by 1 base and J by 5 bases, 2 bases remained unmatched. This CDR3 contains 14 residues. Germline CDR1 and CDR2: MGHRA and YSYEKL. The CDR3 DNA follows: TGCGCCAGCAGCCAAGCTGACAGGGGGTATGGCTACACCTTC. It yields the protein CASSQADRGYGYTF.

This chain links TRBV19 with TRBJ1-2; D gene ambiguous. Germline V CDR1 and CDR2: LNHDA, SQIVND (reference sequence). The germline V and J ends were trimmed by 11 bases and 2 bases, with 9 bases remaining between them. CDR3 size: 11 residues. CDR3 DNA: TGTGCCTCGTGGCAGAACTATGGCTACACCTTC. Translated, it gives CASWQNYGYTF. The full variable domain, in which reference TRBV19 and TRBJ1-2 provide the parts outside the CDR3, is DGGITQSPKYLFRKEGQNVTLSCEQNLNHDAMYWYRQDPGQGLRLIYYSQIVNDFQKGDIAEGYSVSREKKESFPLTVTSAQKNPTAFYLCASWQNYGYTFGSGTRLTVV.

The sample holds one count of this clone. The gene calls are TRBV7-9 and TRBJ2-1; 9 bases align to TRBD2. The trim removed 5 bases at V and 4 bases at J, leaving 6 bases unmatched. Germline values: CDR1 SEHNR, CDR2 FQNEAQ (reference sequence). The CDR3 length is 15 residues. The CDR3 spells CASSAILAGYNEQFF. As DNA, the CDR3 is TGTGCCAGCAGCGCCATCCTAGCGGGGTACAATGAGCAGTTCTTC.

J is TRBJ1-6 and V is TRBV10-3; TRBD1 matches at 7 bases. CDR1 and CDR2 from the germline V gene are ENHRY and SYGVKD. The V segment lost 0 bases and the J segment 7 bases; nucleotides outside the gene matches: 0. The CDR3 runs to 14 residues. CDR3 sequence (DNA): TGTGCCATCAGTGAGTCGGGACAGAATTCACCCCTCCACTTT. Translated, it gives CAISESGQNSPLHF.

The rearrangement uses TRBV19 and TRBJ1-5; D remains unclear. Germline loops: CDR1 LNHDA, CDR2 SQIVND (reference sequence). The CDR3 sequence is 13 residues long. V was cut by 9 bases and J by 6 bases, with 15 bases left in between. The CDR3 bases are TGTGCCAGCCGAGAGAGGCAAGGTCAGCCCCAGCATTTT. Translating it yields CASRERQGQPQHF.

V and J are TRBV29-1 and TRBJ2-1; unclear D gene. V was clipped by 7 bases and J by 7 bases, with 11 bases between them. This CDR3 contains 11 residues. Germline CDR1 and CDR2: SQVTM and ANQGSEA. The CDR3 sequence is CSALHGNEQFF. The CDR3 bases are TGCAGCGCCCTTCACGGGAATGAGCAGTTCTTC.